This TCR beta chain was sequenced in a study of blood T cell repertoires in COVID-19. V dropped 6 bases and J dropped 3 bases, with 5 bases sitting between them. This CDR3 comprises 12 residues. Germline V gene lookup returns CDR1 LNHDA and CDR2 SQIVND (reference sequence). Profiling relied on immunoSEQ multiplex PCR, and the TCRdb table lists in-frame clones only, not all of them. The table records over 45,000 clones, about nine tenths of them present only once. The chain uses TRBV19 and TRBJ2-2; D is ambiguous. Sequenced: peripheral blood. The sequence was collected from a man in his 60s with active COVID-19. CDR3 nucleotides: TGTGCCAGTAGACCAGACACCGGGGAGCTGTTTTTT. This gives the protein CASRPDTGELFF. The variable domain in full, completed from reference TRBV19 and TRBJ2-2, reads DGGITQSPKYLFRKEGQNVTLSCEQNLNHDAMYWYRQDPGQGLRLIYYSQIVNDFQKGDIAEGYSVSREKKESFPLTVTSAQKNPTAFYLCASRPDTGELFFGEGSRLTVL.